Presented here are 12 T cell receptor beta chains from one specimen sequenced in a study of T-cell memory formation after mild COVID-19 (dated by TCRdb to about 2021). The library was built by means of 5' RACE. Sequencing was performed on an Illumina NovaSeq 6000. TCRdb handled the public reads itself, with Q25 trimming in fastp and clone calling in MiXCR, and kept productive beta chains. Each entry merges the rows of one CDR3 protein and shows their most common DNA and genes. This sample lists some 300,000 distinct CDR3 sequences; around a fifth were detected once. The biggest ten clones account for approximately 22% of the sample. The source material was PBMCs or a T cell subset sorted from them (not recorded which). The receptors were gathered from a young man who had mild COVID-19 (a few samples of this study predate the infection). The sample titles of this study are shuffled in the database, so cell type and time point are left out; the donor was told from shared clones.

This clonotype was observed many times. V gene TRBV20-1 combines with J gene TRBJ2-3; D gene unclear. Trimming cost V 6 bases and J 2 bases, with 18 bases left between them. The CDR3 has 15 residues. CDR1 and CDR2 (germline): DFQATT, SNEGSKA (reference sequence). The CDR3 DNA follows: TGCAGTGCCCCCCCTTTAGTGCTCCACACAGATACGCAGTATTTT. This sequence encodes CSAPPLVLHTDTQYF.

This clonotype was seen a handful of times. V and J are TRBV5-1 and TRBJ1-1; D is ambiguous. CDR3 length: 15 amino acids. Germline assignment: CDR1 SGHRS and CDR2 YFSETQ. Trimming took off 0 bases at V and 1 base at J, with 10 bases between the two ends. The CDR3 sequence: CASSLGSSPNTEAFF. The CDR3 DNA is TGCGCCAGCAGCTTGGGTTCCTCGCCGAACACTGAAGCTTTCTTT.

This clonotype has ten or more counts. This chain uses TRBV6-5 with TRBJ2-5; 9 nucleotides agree with TRBD1. CDR1 MNHEY and CDR2 SVGAGI come from the germline V gene. This CDR3 is 16 amino acids long. V trimming: 2 bases; J trimming: 4 bases; junction bases outside the gene matches: 8. The CDR3, as DNA: TGTGCCAGCAGTTACCGGACAGGGGAGAGGCCAGAGACCCAGTACTTC. Residues: CASSYRTGERPETQYF.

The rearrangement joins TRBV20-1 to TRBJ2-5; tentatively, D is TRBD1 (6 bases). Trimming cost V 5 bases and J 1 base, with 14 bases left between them. The CDR3 is 14 residues long. Germline loops: CDR1 DFQATT, CDR2 SNEGSKA (reference sequence). The CDR3 bases are TGCAGTGCTTTTGACGGGGACACCCAAGAGACCCAGTACTTC. This gives the protein CSAFDGDTQETQYF.

The chain uses TRBV4-3 and TRBJ2-5, with 7 bases identical to TRBD2. This CDR3 contains 16 residues. With V trimmed by 0 bases and J by 3 bases, 7 bases remained unmatched. Germline V lookup: CDR1 LGHNA, CDR2 YSLEER. The CDR3 loop is CASSQDDRRGKETQYF. The CDR3 DNA reads as TGCGCCAGCAGCCAAGATGATCGGCGGGGGAAAGAGACCCAGTACTTC.

This clonotype was recorded a few times. CDR3 amino acids: CASRPGGVGEQFF. CDR3 sequence (DNA): TGTGCCAGCAGGCCGGGAGGGGTCGGTGAGCAGTTCTTC. This chain joins TRBV7-6 and TRBJ2-1; 8 nucleotides agree with TRBD2. V gave up 6 bases and J gave up 9 bases; unmatched junction bases: 7. Germline lookup yields CDR1 SGHVS and CDR2 FNYEAQ. The CDR3 runs 13 residues.

The table lists this clonotype with a few counts. The chain is built from TRBV5-5 and TRBJ2-7; D uncertain. The ends were cut back, 4 bases at V and 7 bases at J, with 15 bases in the middle. Germline V lookup: CDR1 SGHKS, CDR2 YYEKEE (reference sequence). This CDR3 spans 13 amino acids. The CDR3: CASSPRTRQEQYF. As DNA, the CDR3 is TGTGCCAGCAGCCCGAGGACGAGGCAAGAGCAGTACTTC.

This chain uses TRBV4-3 with TRBJ2-4; D is uncertain. The CDR3 is made up of 15 amino acids. The germline V and J ends were trimmed by 0 bases and 0 bases, with 6 bases remaining between them. Looked up from germline, CDR1 is LGHNA and CDR2 is YSLEER. For the CDR3, the DNA is TGCGCCAGCAGCCAAGATCCGTTAGCCAAAAACATTCAGTACTTC. Protein sequence: CASSQDPLAKNIQYF.

This clonotype has more than one count but fewer than ten. The V gene is TRBV6-6, the J gene TRBJ2-7; the D gene is possibly TRBD2 (5 bases). The V end was cut by 6 bases, the J end by 5 bases, with 23 bases between. The CDR3 covers 16 residues. Germline V gene sequence: CDR1 MNHNY, CDR2 SVGAGI (reference sequence). DNA for the CDR3: TGTGCCAGCAGCCCCATTTTGAGGGCTTATCAGGACGAGCAGTACTTC. It is translated as CASSPILRAYQDEQYF.

The chain couples TRBV5-1 to TRBJ2-3; 7 nucleotides match TRBD1. Germline loops: CDR1 SGHRS, CDR2 YFSETQ. Trimming removed 4 bases from V and 4 bases from J; junction bases left unmatched: 6. This CDR3 contains 14 residues. Here the CDR3 reads CASSPIQGADTQYF. DNA for the CDR3: TGCGCCAGCAGCCCCATTCAGGGGGCAGATACGCAGTATTTT.

This chain links TRBV7-2 with TRBJ2-5; D gene uncertain. The germline CDR1 and CDR2 sequences are SGHTA and FQGNSA. V was cut by 7 bases and J by 7 bases, with 13 bases left in between. CDR3 length: 12 amino acids. The CDR3 loop is CASNTPGGTQYF. The CDR3 DNA reads TGTGCCAGCAACACTCCCGGTGGGACCCAGTACTTC. Looking up the rest from reference TRBV7-2 and TRBJ2-5 gives the full variable domain: GAGVSQSPSNKVTEKGKDVELRCDPISGHTALYWYRQSLGQGLEFLIYFQGNSAPDKSGLPSDRFSAERTGGSVSTLTIQRTQQEDSAVYLCASNTPGGTQYFGPGTRLLVL.

The gene calls are TRBV14 and TRBJ1-2; 9 bases agree with TRBD1. This CDR3 is built from 13 residues. The V gene's germline CDR1 is SGHDN and CDR2 FVKESK. V gave up 4 bases and J gave up 5 bases; unmatched junction bases: 2. CDR3: CASSRQGVYGYTF. DNA of the CDR3: TGTGCCAGCAGCCGACAGGGGGTTTATGGCTACACCTTC.